The next 3 T cell receptor beta chains were all read from a single sample in a study of T-cell memory formation after mild COVID-19. TCRdb independently ran MiXCR on the 5' RACE reads; one entry per CDR3 protein. This table has roughly 620,000 distinct CDR3 sequences, more than 15% appearing once. Sequencing was done on a sample of PBMCs or a T cell subset sorted from them (not recorded which). These receptors were collected from an adult woman who had mild COVID-19 (a few samples of this study predate the infection). Cell type and time point are not known.

The chain uses TRBV29-1 and TRBJ1-5; 8 bases map to TRBD1. The V gene's germline CDR1 is SQVTM and CDR2 ANQGSEA. The CDR3 extends over 12 amino acids. J was trimmed by 4 bases and V by 5 bases; bases with no gene match: 1. The CDR3 DNA sequence: TGCAGCGTTTGGACAGGGAATCAGCCCCAGCATTTT. Its protein product is CSVWTGNQPQHF.

This clonotype occurred a few times. The chain combines TRBV20-1 with TRBJ2-7; D is uncertain. CDR3 size: 14 residues. Trimming took 3 bases from V and 4 from J, leaving 16 bases between them. Germline CDR1 DFQATT, CDR2 SNEGSKA (reference sequence). The CDR3 loop is CSASGHPWTYEQYF. DNA of the CDR3: TGCAGTGCTAGCGGCCATCCTTGGACGTACGAGCAGTACTTC.

This clonotype was seen a handful of times. V gene TRBV5-1 combines with J gene TRBJ2-7; perhaps TRBD2 as D (7 bases). In germline, CDR1 is SGHRS, CDR2 YFSETQ. V was trimmed by 4 bases and J by 3 bases, leaving 14 bases between them. The CDR3 covers 14 residues. The CDR3 coding sequence is TGCGCCAGCAGCCTGAGGGGGGAGGGCTACGAGCAGTACTTC. Protein: CASSLRGEGYEQYF.